This is a list of T cell receptor beta chains from one sample in a study of T cells expressing NK-cell markers. TCRdb processed the 5' RACE reads again and assigns one entry to each CDR3 protein, with no DNA. Listed are about 430,000 distinct CDR3 sequences; roughly 1.4% falls within the top ten. Sequencing was performed on blood T cells: a sorted CD56 or NKG2C T cell subset, CD4+ or CD8+ T cells, or bulk PBMC T cells (not recorded which). The receptor source for this set is a woman aged 50 to 60 in good health. Both conserved end residues are part of each CDR3.

CDR3aa	len	v_gene	j_gene
CASSGSYLGELFF	13	TRBV27	TRBJ2-2
CASSRATGSNEKLFF	15	TRBV18	TRBJ1-4
CASSPRKLAGATSTDTQYF	19	TRBV5-1	TRBJ2-3
CASSLGQGPRETQYF	15	TRBV12-3/TRBV12-4	TRBJ2-5
CSARAPGGGINTEAFF	16	TRBV20-1	TRBJ1-1
CSVIAGGDIQYF	12	TRBV29-1	TRBJ2-4
CASSQGPGPTDTQYF	15	TRBV3-1	TRBJ2-3
CASSLVLGGTTLSEQYF	17	TRBV12-3/TRBV12-4	TRBJ2-7
CASSRDRANTEAFF	14	TRBV5-1	TRBJ1-1
CSVEDRARGAYEQYF	15	TRBV29-1	TRBJ2-7
CATSRTPGQGKETQYF	16	TRBV15	TRBJ2-5
CASSSEGGNNYGYTF	15	TRBV7-9	TRBJ1-2
CASSSGAMVGGELFF	15	TRBV9	TRBJ2-2
CSVAWAVRGGTGELFF	16	TRBV29-1	TRBJ2-2
CASSRMGLIGRATDTQYF	18	TRBV12-3/TRBV12-4	TRBJ2-3
CSVDVGFSANSLEAFF	16	TRBV29-1	TRBJ1-1
CATSRDVGAGNQPQHF	16	TRBV15	TRBJ1-5
CASSLAARGSEQYF	14	TRBV5-1	TRBJ2-7